Each of the 21 T cell receptor beta chains below was sequenced from the same sample in a study of HIV-infected patients and healthy controls. Follow-up blood was drawn about 14 weeks, roughly three months, after antiretroviral therapy began. The repertoire came from unfractionated whole blood and reflected all unsorted peripheral T cells. cDNA was made from 500 ng RNA using alpha and beta constant primers. Alpha and beta chain libraries were made separately by chain-specific third strand synthesis with multiplexing indices. TCRdb processed the 5' RACE reads anew with MiXCR; each CDR3 protein has one entry. Among roughly 9,000 distinct CDR3 sequences listed, 8.7% were seen once. Specimen: blood, collected during antiretroviral therapy. These receptors all stem from an adult with HIV infection.

Many counts were recorded for this clonotype. V usage is TRBV5-6 and J usage is TRBJ2-1, with D possibly matching TRBD1 (6 bases). CDR1 is SGHDT, CDR2 YYEEEE, per germline. The CDR3 runs 14 residues. V lost 2 bases and J 4 bases, leaving 10 bases between the germline ends. The CDR3 loop reads CASSLQGIYNEQFF. As DNA, the CDR3 is TGTGCCAGCAGCTTACAGGGTATATACAATGAGCAGTTCTTC.

The sample holds many counts of this clonotype. The gene calls are TRBV18 and TRBJ1-1; tentatively, D is TRBD1 (5 bases). This CDR3 contains 16 residues. Germline CDR1 reads KGHSH; CDR2 reads LQKENI. Between the trimmed V and J ends, which lost 3 bases and 3 bases, there was a span of 17 bases. The CDR3: CASSPPLGVGHTEAFF. The DNA for the CDR3 is TGTGCCAGCTCACCCCCGTTAGGGGTGGGTCACACTGAAGCTTTCTTT. The whole variable domain, filled in from reference TRBV18 and TRBJ1-1, reads NAGVMQNPRHLVRRRGQEARLRCSPMKGHSHVYWYRQLPEEGLKFMVYLQKENIIDESGMPKERFSAEFPKEGPSILRIQQVVRGDSAAYFCASSPPLGVGHTEAFFGQGTRLTVV.

The V gene is TRBV29-1, the J gene TRBJ2-7; D gene unclear. Germline CDR1 and CDR2: SQVTM and ANQGSEA. Trimming took off 4 bases at V and 2 bases at J, with 12 bases between the two ends. The CDR3 runs 13 residues. Written as DNA, the CDR3 is TGCAGCGTTGTAATTAATACAGCCTACGAGCAGTACTTC. The encoded protein is CSVVINTAYEQYF.

The rearrangement joins TRBV7-3 to TRBJ2-1; no reliable D call. This CDR3 is 13 amino acids long. Deletions cut 0 bases from V and 8 bases from J, with 8 bases between. Per the germline V gene, CDR1 is SGHTA and CDR2 is FQGTGA. This CDR3 is CASSLTLKDEQFF. In nucleotides, the CDR3 is TGTGCCAGCAGCTTAACGTTAAAGGATGAGCAGTTCTTC.

This clonotype was counted ten times or more. This chain joins TRBV5-1 and TRBJ1-3, with 7 bases matching TRBD1. Losses at the gene ends were 0 bases for V and 4 bases for J; bases not matched to a gene: 4. This CDR3 contains 15 residues. The germline V gene has CDR1 SGHRS and CDR2 YFSETQ. The CDR3 DNA sequence: TGCGCCAGCAGCTTGGGGGGACAGCCGGGAAACACCATATATTTT. Protein product: CASSLGGQPGNTIYF.

This clonotype was observed many times. The chain recombines TRBV2 with TRBJ2-1, with D possibly matching TRBD2 (6 bases). V dropped 6 bases and J dropped 1 base, with 10 bases sitting between them. From germline, CDR1 is SNHLY and CDR2 FYNNEI. This CDR3 spans 14 amino acids. CDR3 coding DNA: TGTGCCAGCAGGCCCGGGGGATCCTACAATGAGCAGTTCTTC. It codes for CASRPGGSYNEQFF.

The chain joins TRBV24-1 to TRBJ2-1, with D uncertain. Trimming shortened V by 6 bases and J by 4 bases, and 12 bases separated the two germline ends. This CDR3 region has 14 residues. Germline V gives CDR1 KGHDR, CDR2 SFDVKD. The CDR3 sequence: CATSLTGQYNEQFF. The CDR3 DNA sequence: TGTGCCACCAGTCTCACGGGTCAATACAATGAGCAGTTCTTC.

This clonotype is labeled as medium-sized. V gene TRBV5-1 combines with J gene TRBJ2-5; TRBD2 is a possible D gene (5 bases). CDR1 is SGHRS, CDR2 YFSETQ, per germline. Between the trimmed V and J ends, which lost 2 bases and 5 bases, there was a span of 22 bases. This CDR3 has 17 residues. Here the CDR3 DNA reads TGCGCCAGCAGCTTTCTTGACGGCCCGGAGCGCGGGGAGACCCAGTACTTC. This sequence encodes CASSFLDGPERGETQYF.

Within the sample, this clonotype is medium-sized. The gene calls are TRBV6-6 and TRBJ2-1; D may be TRBD1 (5 bases). CDR1 and CDR2 from the germline V gene are MNHNY and SVGAGI (reference sequence). V gave up 4 bases and J gave up 7 bases, with 11 bases separating them. The CDR3 runs to 13 residues. CDR3 bases: TGTGCCAGCAGTTGGTCACAGGAAAATGAGCAGTTCTTC. This gives the protein CASSWSQENEQFF.

This clonotype was observed at least ten times. V is TRBV2 and J is TRBJ2-1; no clear D gene. Trimming removed 10 bases from V and 6 bases from J, with 16 bases in between. Germline-derived CDR1 and CDR2 are SNHLY and FYNNEI. This CDR3 is 13 amino acids long. The CDR3 nucleotides read TGTGCCATCCGCGCGAACATTCCCAATGAGCAGTTCTTC. Translating it yields CAIRANIPNEQFF.

This clonotype appeared many times. The rearrangement links TRBV10-3 to TRBJ1-1; D not certain. V lost 8 bases and J 1 base, leaving 11 bases between the germline ends. This CDR3 is built from 13 residues. The V gene's germline CDR1 is ENHRY and CDR2 SYGVKD. CDR3 coding DNA: TGTGCCATCGCCCGGGTTAGGAACACTGAAGCTTTCTTT. The encoded protein is CAIARVRNTEAFF.

This clonotype was detected many times. The chain employs TRBV11-3 and TRBJ2-1, with D possibly matching TRBD1 (5 bases). The CDR3 runs 13 residues. Trimming removed 4 bases from V and 4 bases from J, with 8 bases in between. The V gene's germline CDR1 is SGHNT and CDR2 YENEEA. The chain's CDR3 is CASSSDRYNEQFF. The DNA for the CDR3 is TGTGCCAGCAGCTCAGACAGATACAATGAGCAGTTCTTC.

This clonotype was counted ten times or more. The chain carries TRBV10-3 and TRBJ2-3; 7 bases map to TRBD2. V lost 2 bases, J lost 2 bases, and 10 bases stayed unmatched. The CDR3 spans 17 residues. Germline V gives CDR1 ENHRY, CDR2 SYGVKD. CDR3 nucleotides: TGTGCCATCAGTGAGCGTCGGCTAGCGGAAACCACAGATACGCAGTATTTT. It yields the protein CAISERRLAETTDTQYF.

This clonotype rates as medium-sized (0.01 to 0.1%). The rearrangement joins TRBV20-1 to TRBJ1-5, with 9 bases identical to TRBD1. Germline V gene lookup returns CDR1 DFQATT and CDR2 SNEGSKA (reference sequence). With 5 bases clipped from V and 1 base from J, the junction kept 6 bases outside the gene matches. The CDR3 runs to 15 residues. CDR3 region: CSAVRQGVSNQPQHF. CDR3 DNA: TGCAGTGCTGTACGACAGGGGGTGAGCAATCAGCCCCAGCATTTT.

Many counts were recorded for this clonotype. The chain employs TRBV29-1 and TRBJ1-1; TRBD1 agrees at 11 bases. The CDR3 loop spans 11 amino acids. The junction had 6 bases not matched to a gene; V was cut back by 7 bases and J by 11 bases. Per germline, CDR1 SQVTM and CDR2 ANQGSEA. The CDR3 sequence: CSGGQGASAFF. DNA for the CDR3: TGCAGCGGTGGACAGGGGGCCTCGGCTTTCTTT. Complete variable domain (other parts from reference TRBV29-1 and TRBJ1-1): SAVISQKPSRDICQRGTSLTIQCQVDSQVTMMFWYRQQPGQSLTLIATANQGSEATYESGFVIDKFPISRPNLTFSTLTVSNMSPEDSSIYLCSGGQGASAFFGQGTRLTVV.

This clonotype was detected many times. This chain connects TRBV23-1 to TRBJ1-5, with unresolved D. TRBV23-1 is treated as an ORF (open reading frame) with a function not yet certain. This CDR3 spans 16 amino acids. V shed 0 bases and J shed 3 bases, with 12 bases lying between them. CDR3 protein: CASSQSSQVYNQPQHF. The CDR3 DNA reads TGCGCCAGCAGTCAATCATCCCAGGTCTACAATCAGCCCCAGCATTTT.

This clonotype was recorded many times. The CDR3 region is CASSQGYNQPQHF. DNA for the CDR3: TGCGCCAGCAGCCAAGGTTACAATCAGCCCCAGCATTTT. The rearrangement joins TRBV4-1 to TRBJ1-5; no reliable D call. Trimming took off 1 base at V and 3 bases at J, with 4 bases between the two ends. The CDR3 has 13 amino acids. CDR1 MGHRA and CDR2 YSYEKL come from the germline V gene.

The chain couples TRBV12-5 to TRBJ2-1, with D tentatively TRBD1 (5 bases). Deletions cut 6 bases from V and 12 bases from J, with 18 bases between. The CDR3 length is 13 residues. Per germline, CDR1 LGHNT and CDR2 FRNRAP. The CDR3 DNA follows: TGTGCTAGTGGCTCTTCTACAGGCATTGCGCAGTTCTTC. Translated: CASGSSTGIAQFF. Variable domain in full (rest from reference TRBV12-5 and TRBJ2-1): DARVTQTPRHKVTEMGQEVTMRCQPILGHNTVFWYRQTMMQGLELLAYFRNRAPLDDSGMPKDRFSAEMPDATLATLKIQPSEPRDSAVYFCASGSSTGIAQFFGPGTRLTVL.

Of note for this clonotype: The junction does not match germline at one end; this may be a read error. V gene TRBV5-6 combines with J gene TRBJ1-2; D gene unclear. The CDR3 spans 13 residues. From germline, CDR1 is SGHDT and CDR2 YYEEEE. This chain's CDR3 is CASSLPSGGPLIF. The CDR3 nucleotides are TGTGCCAGCAGCTTGCCGTCAGGCGGCCCGTTGATCTTC.

This clonotype was detected many times. The rearrangement links TRBV2 to TRBJ2-2; D gene unclear. CDR1 and CDR2 from the germline V gene are SNHLY and FYNNEI. The CDR3 has 13 residues. With 11 bases removed from V and 2 bases from J, the gap between germline ends came to 12 bases. CDR3 amino acids: CAGSVLNTGELFF. In DNA form, the CDR3 reads TGTGCCGGGTCAGTCTTAAACACCGGGGAGCTGTTTTTT.

This clonotype is termed medium-sized. The rearrangement joins TRBV6-1 to TRBJ1-5, with unresolved D. There are 15 residues in the CDR3. Germline values: CDR1 MNHNS, CDR2 SASEGT. V was trimmed by 4 bases and J by 0 bases, leaving 10 bases between them. The CDR3 is CASSVPANSNQPQHF. The CDR3 nucleotides read TGTGCCAGCAGTGTGCCAGCAAATAGCAATCAGCCCCAGCATTTT.